The sample holds a few counts of the clone carrying this T cell receptor gamma chain. The antigen remains unidentified. The template was reverse-transcribed extracted RNA. CDR3 amplicons came from multiplex PCR with pooled V-gene forward and constant-region reverse primers. TCRdb fed the multiplex PCR reads to CATT. In the table there are about 6,500 gamma-chain clones, roughly 45% of which are singletons. Germline V gene data show CDR1 as GITISATS and CDR2 as ISYDGTV (reference sequence). V shed 2 bases, J shed 4 bases, and the junction held 8 bases outside the gene matches. This CDR3 comprises 14 residues. The record originates from a study of Vδ1+ human thymocytes. After alphabeta T cell depletion, CD3+ Vdelta1+ Vdelta2- thymocytes were sorted. Between roughly 98% and 99.6% of sorted thymocytes were Vdelta1+. Study observations and caveats: Highly polyclonal TRG and TRD repertoires with Gaussian CDR3 length distributions appeared in thymus. Unexpected Vdelta2 sequences could cause misinterpretation of bulk repertoire data. Thymic delta-chain repertoires held roughly 20% Vdelta2 sequences and few Vdelta3, despite high sort purity.

The genes are TRGV9 and TRGJ1 or TRGJ2. Material for sequencing was Vdelta1+ gamma-delta thymocytes from the thymus. Subset noted: FACS-sorted CD3+ TCRalphabeta- TCRVdelta1+ TCRVdelta2- thymocytes. This receptor was obtained from a boy younger than two who had congenital heart surgery. Here the CDR3 reads CALWEGQKYYKKLF. CDR3 DNA sequence: TGTGCCTTGTGGGAGGGGCAGAAGTATTATAAGAAACTCTTT.